The next 3 T cell receptor beta chains were all read from a single sample in a study of T cell responses to AZD1222 COVID-19 vaccine. Measured with immunoSEQ multiplex PCR; TCRdb has only the in-frame clones, and not every one. The sample yields about 140,000 clones, more than 80% seen once. The source material was peripheral blood, sampled on day 0 of AZD1222 vaccination. The origin of the receptors is an adult in good health.

A single count supports this clone. The gene calls are TRBV5-1 and TRBJ1-2; maybe TRBD1 (6 bases). With 1 base removed from V and 7 bases from J, the gap between germline ends came to 11 bases. Germline CDR1 and CDR2: SGHRS and YFSETQ. This CDR3 region has 13 residues. The CDR3 reads CASSLIQTGGYTF. CDR3 bases: TGCGCCAGCAGCTTGATCCAGACAGGTGGCTACACCTTC. Full variable domain (outside the CDR3, taken from reference TRBV5-1 and TRBJ1-2): KAGVTQTPRYLIKTRGQQVTLSCSPISGHRSVSWYQQTPGQGLQFLFEYFSETQRNKGNFPGRFSGRQFSNSRSEMNVSTLELGDSALYLCASSLIQTGGYTFGSGTRLTVV.

V usage is TRBV19 and J usage is TRBJ1-2; no definite D call. This CDR3 has 15 amino acids. The V gene lost 6 bases and the J gene lost 1 base, with 15 bases spanning the gap. Germline V CDR1 and CDR2: LNHDA, SQIVND (reference sequence). Here the CDR3 DNA reads TGTGCCAGTAGCCCAATCACCGGGAATAACTATGGCTACACCTTC. It encodes CASSPITGNNYGYTF. Full variable domain (outside the CDR3, taken from reference TRBV19 and TRBJ1-2): DGGITQSPKYLFRKEGQNVTLSCEQNLNHDAMYWYRQDPGQGLRLIYYSQIVNDFQKGDIAEGYSVSREKKESFPLTVTSAQKNPTAFYLCASSPITGNNYGYTFGSGTRLTVV.

The rearrangement links TRBV19 to TRBJ1-6; 8 bases map to TRBD1. The CDR3 contains 15 residues. The V segment lost 5 bases and the J segment 9 bases; nucleotides outside the gene matches: 9. Germline V gives CDR1 LNHDA, CDR2 SQIVND (reference sequence). For the CDR3, the DNA is TGTGCCAGTAGTCATTGGACAGGGCTAGGTTCACCCCTCCACTTT. It encodes CASSHWTGLGSPLHF.